These 13 T cell receptor beta chains were all obtained from the same sample, sequenced in a study of shared clonotypes between healthy human individuals. TCRdb's table, derived via immunoSEQ multiplex PCR, lists solely in-frame clones and lacks some. The sample comprises around 980,000 clones, around three quarters of which are singletons, and roughly 0.57% rests with the top ten. Sequenced material: memory CD4+ T cells from PBMCs. Subset in this sample: CD45RA-negative fraction. The receptor set was obtained from a man aged 18 to 35 in good health. Some clones in this sample may be carry-over from other donors' samples.

This rearrangement joins TRBV10-1 to TRBJ2-7; TRBD1 aligns across 8 bases. CDR1 is WNHNN and CDR2 is SYGVQD in the germline V gene (reference sequence). The junction had 10 bases not matched to a gene; V was cut back by 10 bases and J by 5 bases. The CDR3 is 13 amino acids. This chain's CDR3 is CATTTGVLNEQYF. DNA of the CDR3: TGCGCCACTACGACAGGGGTGTTGAACGAGCAGTACTTC.

The chain has TRBV5-6 and TRBJ2-5, with TRBD2 matching over 12 bases. The CDR3 has 16 residues. Germline V gene sequence: CDR1 SGHDT, CDR2 YYEEEE. J was trimmed by 1 base and V by 4 bases; bases with no gene match: 5. CDR3 DNA sequence: TGTGCCAGCAGCCCGAAACTAGCGGGAGGCCAAGAGACCCAGTACTTC. Amino acid sequence: CASSPKLAGGQETQYF.

This sequence joins TRBV5-1 and TRBJ2-1; weak D call: TRBD2 (6 bases). CDR1 is SGHRS, CDR2 YFSETQ, per germline. V was trimmed by 4 bases and J by 0 bases, leaving 17 bases between them. The CDR3 runs 17 residues. CDR3 sequence: CASSRRGAASSYNEQFF. CDR3 DNA sequence: TGCGCCAGCAGCCGGAGGGGAGCAGCCAGCTCCTACAATGAGCAGTTCTTC.

This clone was observed once. This chain links TRBV28 with TRBJ2-7, with D possibly TRBD2 on 6 matching bases. CDR1 is MDHEN and CDR2 is SYDVKM in the germline V gene. This CDR3 region has 15 residues. The V end was cut by 4 bases, the J end by 3 bases, with 16 bases between. The CDR3 bases are TGTGCCAGCAGTTGGTCCAGGTCAGCGGGCTACGAGCAGTACTTC. Translated, it gives CASSWSRSAGYEQYF.

The chain combines TRBV21-1 with TRBJ1-5. TRBV21-1 has pseudogene status. This CDR3 has 13 residues. The CDR3 here is CAIPPWSNQPQHF. CDR3 sequence (DNA): TGTGCCATCCCCCCGTGGAGCAATCAGCCCCAGCATTTT.

The genes are TRBV19 and TRBJ2-1, with D unresolved. This CDR3 comprises 13 residues. The germline V gene has CDR1 LNHDA and CDR2 SQIVND (reference sequence). Trimming removed 2 bases at V and 3 bases at J, with 5 bases between. CDR3 region: CASSIYHYNEQFF. The CDR3 DNA follows: TGTGCCAGTAGTATATACCACTACAATGAGCAGTTCTTC.

A single count supports this clone. This rearrangement joins TRBV29-1 to TRBJ1-1, with 12 bases fitting TRBD1. The germline gives CDR1 SQVTM, CDR2 ANQGSEA. The CDR3 spans 18 residues. With V trimmed by 1 base and J by 5 bases, 14 bases remained unmatched. The CDR3 DNA follows: TGCAGCGTTGAAGGTGCTGAGGGACAGGGGGCCTGGAGGACTGAAGCTTTCTTT. Residues: CSVEGAEGQGAWRTEAFF.

V is TRBV2 and J is TRBJ2-7, with D hard to call. Germline V gene lookup returns CDR1 SNHLY and CDR2 FYNNEI. With 3 bases removed from V and 5 bases from J, the gap between germline ends came to 8 bases. The CDR3 loop spans 12 amino acids. CDR3 nucleotides: TGTGCCAGCAGTGAGTCCTTCCACGAGCAGTACTTC. It is translated as CASSESFHEQYF.

The chain is built from TRBV4-2 and TRBJ1-1; tentatively, D is TRBD1 (6 bases). Germline V lookup: CDR1 LGHNA, CDR2 YNFKEQ. This CDR3 has 12 residues. Trimming removed 2 bases from V and 9 bases from J, with 10 bases in between. CDR3 region: CASSQRQEQAFF. The CDR3 DNA reads as TGTGCCAGCAGCCAACGACAGGAGCAAGCTTTCTTT.

This clone showed up just once. V usage is TRBV29-1 and J usage is TRBJ2-5, with a weak D call TRBD1 (6 bases). Per the germline V gene, CDR1 is SQVTM and CDR2 is ANQGSEA. Trimming left V 3 bases short and J 5 bases short, with 13 bases between. The CDR3 totals 13 residues. The CDR3 spells CSVDRGLPETQYF. For the CDR3, the DNA is TGCAGCGTTGACAGGGGCTTGCCTGAGACCCAGTACTTC.

This clone showed up just a few times. This chain links TRBV5-1 with TRBJ2-3; TRBD2 matches at 10 bases. CDR1 SGHRS and CDR2 YFSETQ come from the germline V gene. V shed 0 bases and J 4 bases; nucleotides not matched to a gene: 8. The CDR3 runs 17 residues. CDR3 residues: CASSLGLAGVKADTQYF. CDR3 DNA: TGCGCCAGCAGCTTGGGGCTAGCGGGAGTGAAGGCAGATACGCAGTATTTT.

The chain links TRBV2 to TRBJ1-1, with unresolved D. V gave up 6 bases and J gave up 0 bases, with 11 bases separating them. Germline CDR1 SNHLY, CDR2 FYNNEI. There are 14 residues in the CDR3. CDR3 amino acids: CASRLTLMNTEAFF. CDR3 DNA sequence: TGTGCCAGCAGATTGACACTTATGAACACTGAAGCTTTCTTT.

The rearrangement uses TRBV10-3 and TRBJ1-4, with D perhaps TRBD1 (5 bases). The CDR3 is 15 amino acids. In germline, CDR1 is ENHRY, CDR2 SYGVKD. V gave up 10 bases and J gave up 0 bases, with 15 bases separating them. The CDR3 sequence is CATGGDSATNEKLFF. The CDR3 DNA is TGTGCCACCGGCGGAGACAGTGCAACTAATGAAAAACTGTTTTTT.